This TCR beta chain was identified in a study of technical replicates of blood from a few donors. The protocol was immunoSEQ multiplex PCR, while the TCRdb copy is restricted to in-frame clones and leaves out a portion. The repertoire holds around 84,000 clones, with about 97% as singletons. V lost 0 bases to trimming and J lost 9 bases, with 7 bases between them. The CDR3 is 12 amino acids. Germline loops: CDR1 SGDLS, CDR2 YYNGEE. This chain connects TRBV9 to TRBJ2-1; D is uncertain. Sequencing used T cells isolated from PBMCs. This TCR came from a human donor in good health. The CDR3 coding sequence is TGTGCCAGCAGCGTAGGAATCAGTGAGCAGTTCTTC. Translation: CASSVGISEQFF.